One sample yielded the 14 T cell receptor beta chains listed below, sequenced in a study of blood T cell repertoires in COVID-19. TCRdb keeps only in-frame clones here, not all; method: immunoSEQ multiplex PCR. In the table there are around 300,000 clones, about nine tenths of which are singletons. The sample was PBMCs or T cells enriched from blood (not recorded which). The source is a woman in her thirties or forties who had recovered from COVID-19.

As regards this clone: The sample carries other DNA sequences with the same CDR3. The J gene is TRBJ1-5, the V gene TRBV30; 8 bases fit TRBD1. Germline V gene sequence: CDR1 GTSNPN, CDR2 SVGIG (reference sequence). V lost 3 bases to trimming and J lost 2 bases; unmatched junction nucleotides: 6. The CDR3 is 15 residues long. The CDR3 DNA sequence: TGTGCCTGGAGACTGACAGGGGAAGGCAATCAGCCCCAGCATTTT. Its protein product is CAWRLTGEGNQPQHF. Supplemented by reference TRBV30 and TRBJ1-5, the full variable domain reads SQTIHQWPATLVQPVGSPLSLECTVEGTSNPNLYWYRQAAGRGLQLLFYSVGIGQISSEVPQNLSASRPQDRQFILSSKKLLLSDSGFYLCAWRLTGEGNQPQHFGDGTRLSIL.

The genes are TRBV29-1 and TRBJ1-1; D gene unclear. The germline gives CDR1 SQVTM, CDR2 ANQGSEA. V was shortened by 7 bases and J by 0 bases, with 6 bases between the two germline ends. There are 11 residues in the CDR3. CDR3 sequence (DNA): TGCAGCGGCGGTATGAACACTGAAGCTTTCTTT. It codes for CSGGMNTEAFF.

The rearrangement uses TRBV29-1 and TRBJ2-1; D gene ambiguous. CDR1 and CDR2 (germline): SQVTM, ANQGSEA. V was trimmed by 7 bases and J by 0 bases, leaving 16 bases between them. There are 15 residues in the CDR3. The CDR3 bases are TGCAGCGCGTTACCAGCGAACGGCTCCTACAATGAGCAGTTCTTC. This translates into CSALPANGSYNEQFF.

This clone was detected only a few times. The V call is TRBV3-1 (or the pseudogene TRBV3-2), the J call TRBJ2-2, with D maybe TRBD1 (5 bases). Germline V CDR1 and CDR2: LGHDT, YNNKEL (reference sequence). The CDR3 is 16 residues long. Deletions cut 4 bases from V and 0 bases from J, with 12 bases between. CDR3 amino acids: CASSPWTPANTGELFF. CDR3 sequence (DNA): TGTGCCAGCAGCCCATGGACACCTGCGAACACCGGGGAGCTGTTTTTT.

This chain uses TRBV3-1 (or the pseudogene TRBV3-2) with TRBJ1-2; the D gene is possibly TRBD1 (5 bases). Between the trimmed V and J ends, which lost 5 bases and 3 bases, there was a span of 16 bases. CDR3 size: 15 residues. CDR1 and CDR2 from the germline V gene are LGHDT and YNNKEL (reference sequence). The CDR3 DNA sequence: TGTGCCAGCAGCGACTTGGCGACAGATGACTATGGCTACACCTTC. Protein sequence: CASSDLATDDYGYTF.

V gene TRBV29-1 combines with J gene TRBJ1-2; D is possibly TRBD1 (5 bases). The germline CDR1 and CDR2 sequences are SQVTM and ANQGSEA. The V end lost 8 bases, the J end lost 2 bases, and 12 bases lay between the germline ends. The CDR3 loop spans 12 amino acids. DNA for the CDR3: TGCAGCTTTGGGGGGGAGAACTATGGCTACACCTTC. Translation gives CSFGGENYGYTF.

This sequence joins TRBV7-9 and TRBJ1-1, with D perhaps matching TRBD1 (6 bases). The germline V gene has CDR1 SEHNR and CDR2 FQNEAQ (reference sequence). The length of the CDR3 is 14 residues. Between the trimmed V and J ends, which lost 3 bases and 3 bases, there was a span of 11 bases. The CDR3 region has the DNA TGTGCCAGCAGCTTCCTGGGGGCCGACACTGAAGCTTTCTTT. Its protein is CASSFLGADTEAFF.

This clone was picked up one time. V usage is TRBV5-8 and J usage is TRBJ1-2; the match to TRBD1 covers 7 bases. This CDR3 is built from 14 residues. Germline trimming cut 0 bases from V and 13 bases from J; bases unmatched to any gene: 12. CDR1 and CDR2 from the germline V gene are SGHTS and YDEGEE. The CDR3 reads CASSLDPLGTAGTF. For the CDR3, the DNA is TGTGCCAGCAGCTTGGACCCTCTGGGGACAGCAGGCACCTTC.

V and J are TRBV7-8 and TRBJ2-3; 8 positions agree with TRBD1. V was pared by 5 bases and J by 3 bases, with 7 bases of the junction left unmatched. CDR1 and CDR2 (germline): SGHVS, FQNEAQ. This CDR3 contains 15 residues. CDR3 protein: CASSRTGSWTDTQYF. The CDR3 DNA sequence: TGTGCCAGCAGCCGGACAGGGAGTTGGACAGATACGCAGTATTTT.

The V and J genes are TRBV21-1 and TRBJ2-1; the table assigns TRBD2, which was not confirmed against the DNA. TRBV21-1 is listed as a pseudogene. CDR3 length equals 19 residues. The CDR3 DNA reads as TGTGCCAGGAAGGGAACAGCTCCGGCGGGGAAATTCTCCTACAATGAGCAGTTCTTC. Encoded protein: CARKGTAPAGKFSYNEQFF.

The chain is built from TRBV6-2 or TRBV6-3 and TRBJ2-7; TRBD2 might be the D (5 bases). This CDR3 spans 12 amino acids. V dropped 2 bases and J dropped 5 bases, with 7 bases sitting between them. CDR1 and CDR2 (germline): MNHEY, SVGEGT. Here the CDR3 DNA reads TGTGCCAGCAGTTACCTGGGAGACGAGCAGTACTTC. Its translation is CASSYLGDEQYF.

In regard to this clone: Distinct nucleotide sequences in the sample also encode this CDR3. The chain employs TRBV6-5 and TRBJ1-2, with a tentative D call TRBD1 (5 bases). Germline V gene lookup returns CDR1 MNHEY and CDR2 SVGAGI. The CDR3 has 12 amino acids. Trimming removed 10 bases from V and 2 bases from J, with 11 bases in between. For the CDR3, the DNA is TGTGCCACGAGACAGACGAACTATGGCTACACCTTC. This codes for CATRQTNYGYTF.

The V gene is TRBV12-3 or TRBV12-4, the J gene TRBJ1-4; D is unclear. The ends were cut back, 7 bases at V and 6 bases at J, with 12 bases in the middle. The length of the CDR3 is 13 residues. This CDR3 reads CASTPSPYEKLFF. The CDR3, as DNA: TGTGCCAGCACCCCCAGTCCCTATGAAAAACTGTTTTTT.

V gene TRBV5-5 combines with J gene TRBJ2-1, with 9 bases that match TRBD2. CDR3 size: 15 residues. The germline CDR1 and CDR2 sequences are SGHKS and YYEKEE (reference sequence). The V segment lost 1 base and the J segment 7 bases; nucleotides outside the gene matches: 6. The CDR3 nucleotides are TGTGCCAGCAGCTTGATAGCGGGAGTCCCGAATGAGCAGTTCTTC. Its protein is CASSLIAGVPNEQFF. The full variable domain, completed using reference TRBV5-5 and TRBJ2-1, is DAGVTQSPTHLIKTRGQQVTLRCSPISGHKSVSWYQQVLGQGPQFIFQYYEKEERGRGNFPDRFSARQFPNYSSELNVNALLLGDSALYLCASSLIAGVPNEQFFGPGTRLTVL.